A selection of T cell receptor beta chains follows, all from one sample in a study of cytomegalovirus exposure and HLA in healthy donors. Profiling relied on immunoSEQ multiplex PCR, and the TCRdb table lists in-frame clones only, not all of them. The sample shows around 99,000 clones, 76% of them seen only once. Sequenced material: PBMCs. Receptors were obtained from a woman in her forties or fifties in good health and CMV-seropositive. CDR3s include the opening cysteine and the closing phenylalanine or tryptophan. The D gene is left open where the match is weak. The size field is filled for only some rows; it gives once, few, many or a size class.

size	V	D	J	CDR3	DNA
.	TRBV18	TRBD2	TRBJ2-3	CASSPRRSGLADRGADTQYF	TGTGCCAGCTCACCTCGACGGTCGGGACTAGCGGACCGGGGGGCAGATACGCAGTATTTT
.	TRBV9	TRBD2	TRBJ2-1	CASSDRGGPGANEQFF	TGTGCCAGCAGCGACCGCGGGGGGCCCGGGGCCAATGAGCAGTTCTTC
.	TRBV7-3	TRBD2	TRBJ2-3	CASSLTGEGDTQYF	TGTGCCAGCAGCCTAACCGGGGAGGGAGATACGCAGTATTTT
few	TRBV15	.	TRBJ2-2	CATSTSEDFTGELFF	TGTGCCACCAGCACCTCAGAGGACTTCACCGGGGAGCTGTTTTTT
.	TRBV15	TRBD2	TRBJ2-1	CATSSPVASGRKSKLRQFF	TGTGCCACCAGCAGCCCCGTCGCTAGCGGGAGGAAGAGTAAACTGAGGCAGTTCTTC
once	TRBV7-9	TRBD2	TRBJ2-1	CASTRLAGVREQFF	TGTGCCAGCACCCGATTAGCGGGAGTCAGGGAGCAGTTCTTC
.	TRBV19	TRBD2	TRBJ2-1	CASSTRTSGGLYNEQFF	TGTGCCAGTAGTACCAGGACTAGCGGGGGGCTTTACAATGAGCAGTTCTTC
.	TRBV5-6	.	TRBJ2-4	CASSSLVRINSQYF	TGTGCCAGCAGCTCCCTGGTGCGCATAAACAGTCAGTACTTC
.	TRBV19	.	TRBJ2-2	CASSISLERNTGELFF	TGTGCCAGTAGTATCAGTTTGGAGAGAAACACCGGGGAGCTGTTTTTT
.	TRBV7-2	.	TRBJ2-7	CASSAPGLPWEQYF	TGTGCCAGCAGCGCGCCGGGACTCCCCTGGGAGCAGTACTTC
.	TRBV9	TRBD2	TRBJ2-3	CASSVPRTSGIGTQYF	TGTGCCAGCAGCGTACCCAGGACTAGCGGGATTGGTACGCAGTATTTT
once	TRBV4-2	TRBD1	TRBJ2-7	CASSQNRGSYEQYF	TGTGCCAGCAGCCAAAACAGGGGGTCCTACGAGCAGTACTTC
few	TRBV6-1	.	TRBJ2-7	CASSDYEQYF	TGTGCCAGCAGTGATTACGAGCAGTACTTC
.	TRBV2	.	TRBJ1-2	CASSPGLRNGYTF	TGTGCCAGCAGTCCGGGACTGAGAAATGGCTACACCTTC
.	TRBV7-2	TRBD1	TRBJ1-2	CASSPTTGWVQGYTF	TGTGCCAGCAGCCCAACGACAGGGTGGGTTCAGGGCTACACCTTC
.	TRBV4-3	.	TRBJ1-2	CASSQDRQGRYGYTF	TGCGCCAGCAGCCAAGATCGGCAGGGCCGCTATGGCTACACCTTC
few	TRBV29-1	.	TRBJ1-5	CSAVAGNGQPQHF	TGCAGCGCCGTGGCAGGGAATGGGCAGCCCCAGCATTTT
few	TRBV10-3	TRBD2	TRBJ2-1	CAISEFAGGKNEQFF	TGTGCCATCAGTGAGTTCGCGGGAGGAAAAAATGAGCAGTTCTTC
.	TRBV7-9	TRBD1	TRBJ2-2	CSSSTRTGGASNTGELFF	TGTTCCAGCAGCACACGGACAGGGGGCGCGTCGAACACCGGGGAGCTGTTTTTT
.	TRBV5-1	.	TRBJ2-1	CASSLADIRYNEQFF	TGCGCCAGCAGCTTGGCCGACATACGCTACAATGAGCAGTTCTTC
once	TRBV5-6	TRBD1	TRBJ2-2	CASSYPGTGGELFF	TGTGCCAGCAGCTACCCCGGGACAGGGGGAGAGCTGTTTTTT
few	TRBV5-1	.	TRBJ2-5	CASSLGRSQETQYF	TGCGCCAGCAGCTTGGGGCGGAGCCAAGAGACCCAGTACTTC
.	TRBV11-3	TRBD1	TRBJ2-1	CASSRDSYNEQFF	TGTGCCAGCAGCAGGGACAGCTACAATGAGCAGTTCTTC
.	TRBV7-3	.	TRBJ2-6	CASSPGRNSGANVLTF	TGTGCCAGCAGCCCTGGTAGAAACTCTGGGGCCAACGTCCTGACTTTC
.	TRBV5-4	TRBD1	TRBJ1-2	CASSFTGVYGYTF	TGTGCCAGCAGCTTTACAGGGGTCTATGGCTACACCTTC
.	TRBV13	TRBD1	TRBJ2-4	CASSLQGEKNIQYF	TGTGCCAGCAGCTTACAGGGGGAAAAAAACATTCAGTACTTC
few	TRBV29-1	.	TRBJ2-7	CSVGGRSYEQYF	TGCAGCGTTGGGGGCCGGTCCTACGAGCAGTACTTC
.	TRBV7-8	TRBD1	TRBJ2-1	CASLRRPGGDNEQFF	TGTGCCAGCCTAAGACGTCCAGGGGGTGATAATGAGCAGTTCTTC
once	TRBV5-4	.	TRBJ2-2	CASSLGQGGITGELFF	TGTGCCAGCAGCCTAGGACAGGGAGGGATCACCGGGGAGCTGTTTTTT
.	TRBV6-5	.	TRBJ2-7	CASRGSGKTHEQYF	TGTGCCAGCAGGGGGTCGGGGAAGACCCACGAGCAGTACTTC
.	TRBV5-6	.	TRBJ2-1	CASSLNGQGGLNEQFF	TGTGCCAGCAGCTTGAACGGCCAGGGGGGACTGAATGAGCAGTTCTTC
once	TRBV9	TRBD1	TRBJ1-4	CASSFGTAAEKLFF	TGTGCCAGCAGCTTTGGGACAGCGGCCGAAAAACTGTTTTTT
.	TRBV5-5	TRBD1	TRBJ2-6	CASSPYRGRANVLTF	TGTGCCAGCAGCCCGTACAGGGGGAGGGCCAACGTCCTGACTTTC
.	TRBV5-1	.	TRBJ1-1	CASSGAASPTEAFF	TGCGCCAGCAGTGGGGCAGCCTCGCCCACTGAAGCTTTCTTT
.	TRBV18	TRBD2	TRBJ2-2	CASSPIAGNTGELFF	TGTGCCAGCTCCCCCATAGCGGGGAACACCGGGGAGCTGTTTTTT
.	TRBV2	.	TRBJ2-7	CASTPTGSLYEQYF	TGTGCCAGCACCCCAACAGGGAGTCTCTACGAGCAGTACTTC
.	TRBV7-2	.	TRBJ2-5	CASSLARGLQETQYF	TGTGCCAGCAGCTTAGCGCGGGGGCTACAAGAGACCCAGTACTTC
.	TRBV11-2	.	TRBJ2-7	CASSLLRTAYEQYF	TGTGCCAGCAGCTTACTTCGAACGGCCTACGAGCAGTACTTC
.	TRBV5-8	TRBD1	TRBJ1-2	CASSTGTGGGYGYTF	TGTGCCAGCAGCACCGGGACAGGGGGCGGCTATGGCTACACCTTC
once	TRBV9	.	TRBJ1-5	CASSPEGGAHNQPQHF	TGTGCCAGCAGTCCAGAGGGAGGGGCTCACAATCAGCCCCAGCATTTT
.	TRBV7-9	TRBD1	TRBJ1-1	CSSSRGTGGAIDTEAFF	TGTTCCAGCAGCCGGGGGACAGGGGGCGCGATCGACACTGAAGCTTTCTTT
.	TRBV9	TRBD2	TRBJ2-5	CASSVGRGGGAEKETQYF	TGTGCCAGCAGCGTAGGGCGGGGCGGGGGGGCGGAAAAAGAGACCCAGTACTTC
once	TRBV5-5	TRBD1	TRBJ1-2	CASSLGDSVNYGYTF	TGTGCCAGCAGCTTGGGGGACAGTGTTAACTATGGCTACACCTTC
.	TRBV10-3	TRBD1	TRBJ1-1	CAISESGQRNTEAFF	TGTGCCATCAGTGAGTCGGGACAGAGAAACACTGAAGCTTTCTTT
.	TRBV25-1	.	TRBJ2-5	CASSEQGKRETQYF	TGTGCCAGCAGTGAACAGGGGAAGAGGGAGACCCAGTACTTC
.	TRBV7-9	.	TRBJ2-3	CASSLARGTSTDTQYF	TGTGCCAGCAGCTTAGCCCGCGGGACTAGCACAGATACGCAGTATTTT
few	TRBV27	TRBD2	TRBJ2-2	CASRVGGAGGGTGELFF	TGTGCCAGCAGGGTAGGTGGAGCGGGAGGAGGCACCGGGGAGCTGTTTTTT
.	TRBV7-2	.	TRBJ2-7	CASSSSSYEQYF	TGTGCCAGCAGCTCGAGCTCCTACGAGCAGTACTTC
.	TRBV23-1	TRBD1	TRBJ2-3	CASSHIRDRGVRGLADTQYF	TGCGCCAGCAGTCACATCCGGGACAGGGGGGTTAGAGGACTAGCAGATACGCAGTATTTT
.	TRBV10-3	.	TRBJ2-5	CAISDIGETQYF	TGTGCCATCAGTGACATCGGAGAGACCCAGTACTTC
.	TRBV6-5	TRBD1	TRBJ2-7	CASSYGTGRNEQYF	TGTGCCAGCAGTTACGGGACAGGTCGTAACGAGCAGTACTTC
.	TRBV29-1	.	TRBJ1-2	CSVIYSGTPGYTF	TGCAGCGTCATATATTCAGGGACTCCAGGCTACACCTTC
.	TRBV7-9	TRBD2	TRBJ2-3	CSSSSRAGGPVKTDTQYF	TGTTCCAGCAGCTCCAGAGCGGGGGGGCCGGTAAAGACAGATACGCAGTATTTT
.	TRBV29-1	.	TRBJ2-7	CSVVESLLDEQYF	TGCAGCGTTGTCGAGTCTCTTCTGGACGAGCAGTACTTC
.	TRBV2	.	TRBJ1-1	CASRGASRFTSF	TGTGCCAGCAGAGGGGCGTCCCGATTTACTTCCTTT
.	TRBV5-1	TRBD2	TRBJ2-1	CASSLVLAGNNEQFF	TGCGCCAGCAGCTTAGTACTAGCGGGGAATAATGAGCAGTTCTTC
.	TRBV7-9	.	TRBJ2-7	CASSNSYEQYF	TGTGCCAGCAGTAACTCCTACGAGCAGTACTTC